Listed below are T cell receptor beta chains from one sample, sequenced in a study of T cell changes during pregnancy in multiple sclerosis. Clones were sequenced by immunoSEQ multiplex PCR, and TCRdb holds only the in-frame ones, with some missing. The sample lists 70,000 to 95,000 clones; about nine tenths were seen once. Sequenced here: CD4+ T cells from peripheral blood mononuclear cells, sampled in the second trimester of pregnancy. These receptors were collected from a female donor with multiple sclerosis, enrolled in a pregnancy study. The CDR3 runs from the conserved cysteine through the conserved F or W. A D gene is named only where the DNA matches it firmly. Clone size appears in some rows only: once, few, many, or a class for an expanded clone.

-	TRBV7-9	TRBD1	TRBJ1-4	CASSFHRGYEKLFF	TGTGCCAGCAGCTTCCACAGGGGATATGAAAAACTGTTTTTT
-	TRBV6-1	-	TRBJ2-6	CASSETGISGANVLTF	TGTGCCAGCAGTGAAACAGGGATCTCTGGGGCCAACGTCCTGACTTTC
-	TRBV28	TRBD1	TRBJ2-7	CASSSGQFGASYEQYF	TGTGCCAGCAGTTCGGGACAGTTCGGGGCCTCCTACGAGCAGTACTTC
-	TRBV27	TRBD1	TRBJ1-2	CASSRFAGGQVNYGYTF	TGTGCCAGCAGTAGGTTTGCGGGTGGACAGGTTAACTATGGCTACACCTTC
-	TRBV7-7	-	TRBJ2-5	CASSLSGQGETQYF	TGTGCCAGCAGCTTAAGTGGCCAGGGAGAGACCCAGTACTTC
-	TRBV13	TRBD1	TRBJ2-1	CASSSRQGYNEQFF	TGTGCCAGCAGCTCCCGACAGGGGTACAATGAGCAGTTCTTC
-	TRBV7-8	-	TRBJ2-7	CASSWGVGGGEQYF	TGTGCCAGCAGCTGGGGTGTGGGGGGAGGCGAGCAGTACTTC
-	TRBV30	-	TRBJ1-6	CAWSVRRGLDSPLHF	TGTGCCTGGAGTGTAAGGCGGGGGTTGGATTCACCCCTCCACTTT
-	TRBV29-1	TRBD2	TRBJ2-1	CSVEDRTSGRLNEQFF	TGCAGCGTTGAAGATCGAACTAGCGGGAGGTTAAATGAGCAGTTCTTC
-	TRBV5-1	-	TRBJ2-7	CASSYGQTYEQYF	TGCGCCAGCAGCTATGGACAAACCTACGAGCAGTACTTC
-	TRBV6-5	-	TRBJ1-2	CASTNTRGGSWGYTF	TGTGCCAGCACTAACACCCGGGGGGGTTCGTGGGGCTACACCTTC
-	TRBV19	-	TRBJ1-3	CASSIRGIGNTIYF	TGTGCCAGTAGTATACGAGGGATTGGAAACACCATATATTTT
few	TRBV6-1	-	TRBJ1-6	CASSTGLGSPLHF	TGTGCCAGCAGTACAGGGCTGGGTTCACCCCTCCACTTT
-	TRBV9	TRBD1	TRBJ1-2	CASSRQGVGGYTF	TGTGCCAGCAGCCGACAGGGGGTGGGTGGCTACACCTTC
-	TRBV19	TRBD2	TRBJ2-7	CASRRTSGAYEQYF	TGTGCCAGTAGAAGGACTAGCGGGGCCTACGAGCAGTACTTC
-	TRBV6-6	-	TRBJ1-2	CASSPQQGTYGYTF	TGTGCCAGCAGTCCTCAACAGGGAACCTATGGCTACACCTTC
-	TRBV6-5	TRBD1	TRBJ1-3	CASSSGQGLNTIYF	TGTGCCAGCAGCTCGGGACAGGGTCTAAACACCATATATTTT
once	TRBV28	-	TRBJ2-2	CASSQPRDSQKNTGELFF	TGTGCCAGCAGTCAACCCCGGGACTCTCAAAAAAACACCGGGGAGCTGTTTTTT
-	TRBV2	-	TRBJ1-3	CASSVRGNRSGNTIYF	TGTGCCAGCAGTGTTCGGGGAAACCGCTCTGGAAACACCATATATTTT
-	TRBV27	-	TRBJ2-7	CASHGPGGGAYEQYF	TGTGCCAGCCATGGCCCTGGCGGGGGCGCTTACGAGCAGTACTTC
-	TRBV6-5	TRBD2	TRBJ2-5	CASSATSGAQETQYF	TGTGCCAGCAGCGCGACTAGCGGGGCCCAAGAGACCCAGTACTTC
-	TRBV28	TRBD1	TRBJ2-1	CASSPRDSHNEQFF	TGTGCCAGCAGCCCCCGGGACAGCCACAATGAGCAGTTCTTC
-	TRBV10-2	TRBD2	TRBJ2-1	CASIKLAGYYNEQFF	TGCGCCAGCATTAAACTAGCGGGGTATTACAATGAGCAGTTCTTC
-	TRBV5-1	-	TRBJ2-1	CASSFGSITYNEQFF	TGCGCCAGCAGTTTTGGGAGTATCACCTACAATGAGCAGTTCTTC
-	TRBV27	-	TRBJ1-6	CASSFITGDPYNSPLHF	TGTGCCAGCAGTTTTATTACGGGGGACCCATATAATTCACCCCTCCACTTT
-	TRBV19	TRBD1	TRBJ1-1	CASYRGRGAEAFF	TGTGCCAGTTACAGGGGGCGCGGGGCTGAAGCTTTCTTT
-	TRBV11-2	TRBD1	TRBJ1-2	CASSLEGTVLNYGYTF	TGTGCCAGCAGCTTAGAGGGGACAGTGTTAAACTATGGCTACACCTTC
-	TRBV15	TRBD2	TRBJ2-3	CATSRDPGLLFQQYF	TGTGCCACCAGCAGAGATCCGGGACTACTTTTCCAGCAGTATTTT
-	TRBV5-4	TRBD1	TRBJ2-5	CASRSGTGAETQYF	TGTGCCAGCAGATCCGGGACAGGGGCAGAGACCCAGTACTTC
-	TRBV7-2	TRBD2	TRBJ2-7	CASSLSGRGGEQYF	TGTGCCAGCAGCCTTAGCGGGAGGGGGGGCGAGCAGTACTTC
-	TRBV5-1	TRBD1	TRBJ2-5	CASSGGQVVETQYF	TGCGCCAGCAGCGGGGGACAGGTCGTCGAGACCCAGTACTTC
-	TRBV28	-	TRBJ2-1	CASKRRGAYNEQFF	TGTGCCAGCAAACGCAGGGGCGCCTACAATGAGCAGTTCTTC
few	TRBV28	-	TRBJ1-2	CASSLYRDFGYTF	TGTGCCAGCAGTTTATACAGGGATTTTGGCTACACCTTC
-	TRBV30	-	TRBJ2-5	CAWSVLAIFQETQYF	TGTGCCTGGAGTGTCCTAGCAATCTTCCAAGAGACCCAGTACTTC
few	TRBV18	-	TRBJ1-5	CASSEQPGSNQPQHF	TGTGCCAGCTCAGAACAGCCTGGAAGCAATCAGCCCCAGCATTTT
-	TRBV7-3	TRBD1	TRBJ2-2	CATGQGNTGELFF	TGTGCCACGGGACAGGGGAACACCGGGGAGCTGTTTTTT
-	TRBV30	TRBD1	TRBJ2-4	CACGTGDIQYF	TGTGCCTGCGGGACAGGAGACATTCAGTACTTC
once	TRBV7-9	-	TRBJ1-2	CASSPLGGSDGYTF	TGTGCCAGCAGCCCATTGGGAGGGTCGGATGGCTACACCTTC
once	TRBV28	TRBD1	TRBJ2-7	CASRERLGTGLYEQYF	TGTGCCAGCAGGGAGAGACTTGGGACAGGGTTGTACGAGCAGTACTTC
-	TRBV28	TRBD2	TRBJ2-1	CASSPLAGVYNEQFF	TGTGCCAGCAGTCCCCTAGCGGGAGTTTACAATGAGCAGTTCTTC
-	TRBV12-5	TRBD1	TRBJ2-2	CASGLTTKVAGQGAYTGELFF	TGTGCTAGTGGTTTGACAACAAAAGTAGCCGGACAGGGGGCTTACACCGGGGAGCTGTTTTTT
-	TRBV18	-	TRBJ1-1	CASFTGGAAFF	TGTGCCAGCTTTACGGGAGGGGCAGCTTTCTTT
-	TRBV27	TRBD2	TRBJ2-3	CASRALAGTDTQYF	TGTGCCAGCAGAGCCCTAGCGGGCACAGATACGCAGTATTTT
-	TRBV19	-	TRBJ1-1	CASSTERANEAFF	TGTGCCAGTAGTACCGAGAGGGCCAATGAAGCTTTCTTT
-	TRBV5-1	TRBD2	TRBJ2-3	CASSLVGGGRAADTQYF	TGCGCCAGCAGCTTGGTGGGCGGCGGGAGGGCCGCAGATACGCAGTATTTT
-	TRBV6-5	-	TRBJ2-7	CASSTGPSYEQYF	TGTGCCAGCAGTACAGGGCCCTCCTACGAGCAGTACTTC
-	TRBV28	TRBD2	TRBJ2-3	CASSSQAGGTDTQYF	TGTGCCAGCAGTTCCCAAGCGGGAGGCACAGATACGCAGTATTTT